This TCR beta chain was identified in a study of beta chain features in type 1 diabetes (dated by TCRdb to 2016 to 2019). The study in broad terms: No differences in mean age, gender distribution, total cell number or subset yield were found between patients and healthy donors. A total of approximately 110,000,000 sorted cells were examined across all samples, and a strong correlation was observed between cell number per subset and RNA yield. The study compared the TCRB repertoires of sorted circulating CD4+ T cell subsets in recently diagnosed type 1 diabetes patients with those in matched healthy donors. Regulatory and stem cell-like memory subsets were obtained from only 8 patients and about 8 healthy donors, while naive and central memory subsets were obtained from all 28 donors. The study at large found these results: Sequencing cDNA rather than genomic DNA could over-represent highly expressing activated cells, although activation and CD3 levels did not differ between groups. A moderate but significant shortening of TCRB CDR3 length was observed in type 1 diabetes patients in all four CD4+ subsets. The naive, central memory and regulatory TCRB repertoires appeared to resemble one another more closely among patients than among healthy donors. At VDJ recombination sites, type 1 diabetes patients had fewer insertions and more deleted nucleotides, which implies abnormalities in thymic rearrangement. HLA sub-analyses involved small numbers of individuals, so any influence of HLA type on TCRB rearrangement remained unresolved. PCR may preferentially amplify shorter templates, but because patient and control samples were amplified and corrected together, any resulting skew would affect both groups equally.

The CDR3 runs 10 residues from the cysteine to the phenylalanine. The only DNA kept is the CDR3, 30 bases in frame from the first base. The CDR1 and CDR2 encoded by the germline V gene are SQVTM and ANQGSEA. This clone was seen at least ten times. No antigen is known for it. Within one base of it there is no much larger clone, and no base qualities were kept. The High Capacity cDNA Reverse Transcription Kit was used to reverse transcribe all of the isolated RNA, meaning that expressed TCRB transcripts were what got sequenced. Deep immunoSEQ sequencing was applied to naive, central memory and regulatory T cell samples, giving an average of roughly 3.5 million total reads per sample. Sorted cells were lysed in RLT buffer, and RNA was extracted using DNase-treated RNeasy Micro or Mini kits according to cell number. Each cell subset was processed on its own to prevent cross-contamination, while patient and healthy donor samples were processed together. Using the immunoSEQ multiplex PCR, TCRB sequences were amplified from cDNA into 87-bp fragments spanning the CDR3 region. Sequencing of the amplicons was done on the Illumina HiSeq platform. From the authors' description of their analysis: Synthetic template baselines were used to correct PCR bias computationally, reads within Hamming distance 2 were collapsed, and singletons that could not be merged were discarded. By aligning reads against IMGT, V, D and J genes, CDR3 length, and insertions or deletions at six rearrangement sites were assigned. Within each subset, clonotype counts were normalized to sorted cell number, and only after that were true diversity and Gini coefficients computed with the tcR R package. The overlap coefficient, calculated on TCRB nucleotide sequences, was used to quantify repertoire sharing. TCRdb obtained this table from immuneACCESS and retained in-frame rearrangements with V and J assigned. These tables miss some clones; where compared with another copy, unresolved V genes account for less than half of the shortfall, and the remainder is unexplained. Clonal size and the V and J genes are those of that table, whereas D and trimming came from the DNA. This sample comprises 130,000 or so clones, 9% to 10% of them detected only once. The ten largest clones take up approximately 0.65% of the sample.

Each donor gave one peripheral blood draw, roughly 120 mL on average, collected into heparinised tubes. Naive, central memory, regulatory and stem cell-like memory CD4+ T cells were sorted on a BD FACSAria II using a panel including CD45RO, CCR7, CD25, CD127, CD95 and CD27. Purity was above 95% for every sorted population. PBMCs were isolated immediately by Lymphoprep density gradient centrifugation and stained directly without culture. So that batch effects would be minimized, each experiment stained and sorted samples in pairs, pairing one healthy donor with one patient. This receptor chain uses TRBV29-1 and TRBJ2-1, and possibly TRBD2, on 6 matching bases. The sequence came from a woman in her 40s in good health. Sequencing was done on a sample of central memory CD4+ T cells from blood. CDR3 region: CTYRRDEQFF. In nucleotide form, the sequence is TGCACCTATAGGAGGGATGAGCAGTTCTTC.